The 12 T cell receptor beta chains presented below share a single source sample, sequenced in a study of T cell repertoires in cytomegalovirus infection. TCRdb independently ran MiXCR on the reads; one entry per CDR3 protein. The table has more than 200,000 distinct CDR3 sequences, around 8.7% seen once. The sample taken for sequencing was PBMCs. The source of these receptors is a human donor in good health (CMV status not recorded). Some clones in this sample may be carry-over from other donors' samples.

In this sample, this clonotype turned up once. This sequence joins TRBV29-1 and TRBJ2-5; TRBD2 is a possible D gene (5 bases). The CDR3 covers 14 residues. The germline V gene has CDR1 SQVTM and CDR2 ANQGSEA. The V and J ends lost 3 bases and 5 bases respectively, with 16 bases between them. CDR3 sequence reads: CSVDGEGRGETQYF. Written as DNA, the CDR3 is TGCAGCGTTGATGGTGAAGGCCGAGGGGAGACCCAGTACTTC.

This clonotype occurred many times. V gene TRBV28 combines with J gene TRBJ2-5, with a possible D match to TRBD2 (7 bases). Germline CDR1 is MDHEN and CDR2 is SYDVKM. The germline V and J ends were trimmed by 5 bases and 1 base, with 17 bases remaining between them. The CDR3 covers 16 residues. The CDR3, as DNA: TGTGCCAGCAGTAAAGTCGGGGGGCTAAGCCAAGAGACCCAGTACTTC. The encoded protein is CASSKVGGLSQETQYF. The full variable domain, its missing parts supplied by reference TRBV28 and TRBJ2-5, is DVKVTQSSRYLVKRTGEKVFLECVQDMDHENMFWYRQDPGLGLRLIYFSYDVKMKEKGDIPEGYSVSREKKERFSLILESASTNQTSMYLCASSKVGGLSQETQYFGPGTRLLVL.

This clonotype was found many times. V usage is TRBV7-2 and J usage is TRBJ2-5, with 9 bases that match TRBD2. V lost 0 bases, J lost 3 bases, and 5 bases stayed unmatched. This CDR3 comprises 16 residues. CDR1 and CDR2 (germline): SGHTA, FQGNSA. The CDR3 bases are TGTGCCAGCAGCTTAGCGCGGGCGGGGGGGAAAGAGACCCAGTACTTC. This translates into CASSLARAGGKETQYF.

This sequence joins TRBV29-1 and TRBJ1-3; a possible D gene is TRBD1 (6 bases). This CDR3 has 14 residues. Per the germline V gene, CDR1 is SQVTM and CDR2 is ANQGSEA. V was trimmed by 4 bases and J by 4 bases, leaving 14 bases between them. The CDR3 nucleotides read TGCAGCGTTGGTGACAGGCCGCCAGGAAACACCATATATTTT. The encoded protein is CSVGDRPPGNTIYF.

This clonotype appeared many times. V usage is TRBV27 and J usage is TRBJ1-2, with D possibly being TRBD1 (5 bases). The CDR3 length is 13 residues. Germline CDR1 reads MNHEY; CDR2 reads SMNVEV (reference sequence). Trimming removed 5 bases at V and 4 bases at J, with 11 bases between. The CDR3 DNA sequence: TGTGCCAGCAGTCATCCTGACAGCTATGGCTACACCTTC. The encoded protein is CASSHPDSYGYTF.

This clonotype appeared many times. CDR3 DNA sequence: TGCGCCAGCAGGCAGGCGGGACAGGGTAATTCACCCCTCCACTTT. Translating gives CASRQAGQGNSPLHF. This chain joins TRBV10-2 and TRBJ1-6, with 9 bases fitting TRBD1. Losses at the gene ends were 6 bases for V and 6 bases for J; bases not matched to a gene: 6. CDR1 is WSHSY, CDR2 SAAADI, per germline. This CDR3 region has 15 residues.

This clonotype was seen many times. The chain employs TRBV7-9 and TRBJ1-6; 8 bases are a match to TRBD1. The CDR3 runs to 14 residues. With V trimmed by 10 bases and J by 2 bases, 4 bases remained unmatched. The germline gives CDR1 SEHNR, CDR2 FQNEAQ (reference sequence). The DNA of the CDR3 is TGTGCCACACAGGGGGGCACCTATAATTCACCCCTCCACTTT. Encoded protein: CATQGGTYNSPLHF.

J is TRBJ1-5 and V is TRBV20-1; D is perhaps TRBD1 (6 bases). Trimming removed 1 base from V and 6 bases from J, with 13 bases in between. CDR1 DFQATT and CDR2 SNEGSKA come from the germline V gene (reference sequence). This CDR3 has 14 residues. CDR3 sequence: CSARGGGARQPQHF. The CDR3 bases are TGCAGTGCTAGAGGGGGGGGGGCGCGTCAGCCCCAGCATTTT.

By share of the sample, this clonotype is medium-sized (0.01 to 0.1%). The CDR3 is CASSFGPNRDPAYEQYF. DNA of the CDR3: TGTGCCAGCAGCTTCGGACCCAACCGGGACCCCGCCTACGAGCAGTACTTC. The V call is TRBV7-2, the J call TRBJ2-7, with D perhaps matching TRBD1 or TRBD2 (5 bases each). CDR3 length: 17 residues. Germline lookup yields CDR1 SGHTA and CDR2 FQGNSA. Trimming stripped 3 bases from V and 2 bases from J, with 20 bases between.

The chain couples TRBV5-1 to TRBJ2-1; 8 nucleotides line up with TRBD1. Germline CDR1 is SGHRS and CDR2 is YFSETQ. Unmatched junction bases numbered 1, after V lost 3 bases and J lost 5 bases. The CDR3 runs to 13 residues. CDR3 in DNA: TGCGCCAGCAGCTCGACAGGGGACAATGAGCAGTTCTTC. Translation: CASSSTGDNEQFF.

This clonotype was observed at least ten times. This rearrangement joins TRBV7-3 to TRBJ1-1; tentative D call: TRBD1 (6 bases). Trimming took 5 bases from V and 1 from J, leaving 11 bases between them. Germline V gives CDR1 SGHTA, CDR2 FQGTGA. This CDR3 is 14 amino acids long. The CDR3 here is CASSPQGTNTEAFF. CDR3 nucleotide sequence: TGTGCCAGCAGCCCACAGGGCACGAACACTGAAGCTTTCTTT.

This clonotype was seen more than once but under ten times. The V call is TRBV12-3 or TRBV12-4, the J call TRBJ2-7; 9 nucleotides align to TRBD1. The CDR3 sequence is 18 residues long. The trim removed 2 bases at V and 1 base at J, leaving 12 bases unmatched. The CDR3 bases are TGTGCCAGCAGTTTAATGGGACAGGGAACGCAGCGGTCCTACGAGCAGTACTTC. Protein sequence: CASSLMGQGTQRSYEQYF.